What follows are 15 T cell receptor beta chains derived from one specimen sequenced in a study of shared clonotypes between healthy human individuals. Naivety among CD8 cells was defined by CD45RO negativity and positive CCR7 selection, thereby excluding terminally differentiated effector memory CD45RA+ cells. Data came from immunoSEQ multiplex PCR; TCRdb stores just in-frame clones and leaves some out. The sample has hundreds of thousands of clones; around 96% are singletons. Source material: naive CD8+ T cells sorted from blood. These receptors were taken from a woman in her twenties or thirties in good health.

This chain uses TRBV6-5 with TRBJ1-1, with D tentatively TRBD1 (6 bases). Trimming stripped 6 bases from V and 6 bases from J, with 11 bases between. Germline V gene data show CDR1 as MNHEY and CDR2 as SVGAGI. This CDR3 region has 12 residues. The CDR3 is CASRSTGPEAFF. Written as DNA, the CDR3 is TGTGCCAGCAGAAGCACAGGGCCTGAAGCTTTCTTT.

V usage is TRBV7-9 and J usage is TRBJ2-5, with D perhaps matching TRBD2 (5 bases). Looked up from germline, CDR1 is SEHNR and CDR2 is FQNEAQ (reference sequence). The CDR3 is made up of 13 amino acids. The germline V and J ends were trimmed by 5 bases and 5 bases, with 12 bases remaining between them. CDR3 sequence reads: CASSPEGRETQYF. As DNA, the CDR3 is TGTGCCAGCAGCCCCGAGGGTCGGGAGACCCAGTACTTC.

A single count supports this clone. The chain links TRBV28 to TRBJ1-5; the match to TRBD1 covers 8 bases. This CDR3 has 14 amino acids. Germline V lookup: CDR1 MDHEN, CDR2 SYDVKM. V lost 5 bases, J lost 3 bases, and 3 bases stayed unmatched. Here the CDR3 reads CASSGTGINQPQHF. CDR3 coding DNA: TGTGCCAGCAGTGGGACAGGCATCAATCAGCCCCAGCATTTT.

This chain uses TRBV13 with TRBJ2-7; 10 bases map to TRBD2. This CDR3 has 13 amino acids. V dropped 5 bases and J dropped 6; count of bases not matched to a gene: 4. Germline V CDR1 and CDR2: PRHDT, FYEKMQ (reference sequence). In nucleotides, the CDR3 is TGTGCCAGCAGCGAACTAGCGGGAATCGAGCAGTACTTC. This gives the protein CASSELAGIEQYF. The variable domain in full, with the rest retrieved from reference TRBV13 and TRBJ2-7, is AAGVIQSPRHLIKEKRETATLKCYPIPRHDTVYWYQQGPGQDPQFLISFYEKMQSDKGSIPDRFSAQQFSDYHSELNMSSLELGDSALYFCASSELAGIEQYFGPGTRLTVT.

Worth noting for this clone: One end of the junction fails to match germline, which may point to a read error. Other DNA sequences in the same sample also yield this CDR3. As DNA, the CDR3 is TGTGCCAGCAGTTTGGGCTCTGGAAACACCATATATTTT. Its protein product is CASSLGSGNTIYF. The rearrangement links TRBV5-4 to TRBJ1-3; no clear D gene. CDR1 is SGHNT, CDR2 YYREEE, per germline (reference sequence). CDR3 length: 13 amino acids. Full variable domain (outside the CDR3, taken from reference TRBV5-4 and TRBJ1-3): ETGVTQSPTHLIKTRGQQVTLRCSSQSGHNTVSWYQQALGQGPQFIFQYYREEENGRGNFPPRFSGLQFPNYSSELNVNALELDDSALYLCASSLGSGNTIYFGEGSWLTVV.

The chain uses TRBV7-9 and TRBJ1-1; D is perhaps TRBD1 (6 bases). Per the germline V gene, CDR1 is SEHNR and CDR2 is FQNEAQ (reference sequence). V lost 6 bases and J lost 4, with 12 bases in between. The CDR3 consists of 13 residues. The CDR3 sequence: CASSQGSPTEAFF. The CDR3 DNA sequence: TGTGCCAGCAGTCAGGGGTCTCCCACTGAAGCTTTCTTT.

The CDR3 protein is CASSPRDSRSFNIQYF. The CDR3 DNA reads as TGTGCCAGCAGCCCCCGGGACAGCCGATCGTTTAACATTCAGTACTTC. V and J are TRBV7-9 and TRBJ2-4; 7 bases map to TRBD1. Trimming at V came to 5 bases and at J to 7 bases, leaving 14 bases not matched to a gene. CDR3 length: 16 amino acids. Germline loops: CDR1 SEHNR, CDR2 FQNEAQ (reference sequence).

This clone was detected once. The rearrangement uses TRBV29-1 and TRBJ2-1; 9 bases agree with TRBD2. J gave up 7 bases and V 4 bases, and 11 bases lay outside the gene matches. Germline V gene data show CDR1 as SQVTM and CDR2 as ANQGSEA. The CDR3 runs 15 residues. Here the CDR3 DNA reads TGCAGCGTTGGGGCCCCGGGACTAGCTTGGAATGAGCAGTTCTTC. Translated, it gives CSVGAPGLAWNEQFF.

This rearrangement joins TRBV28 to TRBJ1-4, with a weak D call TRBD1 (5 bases). From germline, CDR1 is MDHEN and CDR2 SYDVKM. The V gene lost 6 bases and the J gene lost 6 bases, with 23 bases spanning the gap. The CDR3 has 17 amino acids. The CDR3 coding sequence is TGTGCCAGCAGCCTATCCCCGAGGGAGGGGACTGATGAAAAACTGTTTTTT. Translation: CASSLSPREGTDEKLFF. Together with reference TRBV28 and TRBJ1-4, the CDR3 gives the full variable domain: DVKVTQSSRYLVKRTGEKVFLECVQDMDHENMFWYRQDPGLGLRLIYFSYDVKMKEKGDIPEGYSVSREKKERFSLILESASTNQTSMYLCASSLSPREGTDEKLFFGSGTQLSVL.

J is TRBJ1-4 and V is TRBV27; D is uncertain. The germline CDR1 and CDR2 sequences are MNHEY and SMNVEV (reference sequence). V was cut by 4 bases and J by 7 bases, with 16 bases left in between. CDR3 length: 15 residues. Here the CDR3 DNA reads TGTGCCAGCAGTTCCACGGGAAGTAGAGGTGAAAAACTGTTTTTT. This translates into CASSSTGSRGEKLFF.

J is TRBJ2-7 and V is TRBV6-5; 9 nucleotides align to TRBD1. CDR1 and CDR2 from the germline V gene are MNHEY and SVGAGI. The junction had 8 bases not matched to a gene; V was cut back by 6 bases and J by 2 bases. This CDR3 has 15 amino acids. CDR3: CASRDPGQGAYEQYF. The CDR3 region has the DNA TGTGCCAGCAGAGACCCGGGACAGGGCGCCTACGAGCAGTACTTC.

About this clone itself: The identical CDR3 is also encoded by other nucleotide sequences in the sample. This sequence joins TRBV6-5 and TRBJ1-1; D is unclear. CDR1 and CDR2 from the germline V gene are MNHEY and SVGAGI. This CDR3 is built from 13 residues. V was cut by 0 bases and J by 1 base, with 3 bases left in between. The CDR3 loop reads CASSYSENTEAFF. As DNA, the CDR3 is TGTGCCAGCAGTTACTCGGAGAACACTGAAGCTTTCTTT.

V and J are TRBV6-1 and TRBJ1-1; TRBD1 might be the D (5 bases). Trimming shortened V by 1 base and J by 5 bases, and 8 bases separated the two germline ends. Germline V gene sequence: CDR1 MNHNS, CDR2 SASEGT. The CDR3 has 13 amino acids. CDR3 region: CASSEGGRTEAFF. Here the CDR3 DNA reads TGTGCCAGCAGTGAAGGGGGGAGGACTGAAGCTTTCTTT.

This clone showed up just a few times. The CDR3, as DNA: TGTGCCAGCGGGGGCGGAAACACTGAAGCTTTCTTT. It is translated as CASGGGNTEAFF. This chain links TRBV7-9 with TRBJ1-1; TRBD1 might be the D (6 bases). This CDR3 has 12 amino acids. The germline CDR1 and CDR2 sequences are SEHNR and FQNEAQ (reference sequence). Between the trimmed V and J ends, which lost 8 bases and 2 bases, there was a span of 9 bases.

This sequence joins TRBV11-2 and TRBJ2-3; D gene unclear. CDR1 is SGHAT and CDR2 is FQNNGV in the germline V gene. The CDR3 has 15 residues. V shed 1 base and J shed 2 bases, with 10 bases lying between them. CDR3 loop: CASSLAWSNTDTQYF. In nucleotides, the CDR3 is TGTGCCAGCAGCTTAGCTTGGTCTAACACAGATACGCAGTATTTT.